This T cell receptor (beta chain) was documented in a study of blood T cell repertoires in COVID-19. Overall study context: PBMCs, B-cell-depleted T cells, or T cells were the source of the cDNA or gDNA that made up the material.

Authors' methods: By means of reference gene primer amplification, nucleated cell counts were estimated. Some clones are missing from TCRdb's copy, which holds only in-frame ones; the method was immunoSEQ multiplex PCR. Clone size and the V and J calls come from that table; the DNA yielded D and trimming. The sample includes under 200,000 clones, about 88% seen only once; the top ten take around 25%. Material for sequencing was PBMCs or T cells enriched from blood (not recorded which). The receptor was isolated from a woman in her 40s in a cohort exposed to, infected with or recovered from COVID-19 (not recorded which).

CDR3 sequence: CASSAHGAYGYTF. Here the CDR3 DNA reads TGTGCCAGTAGTGCCCATGGGGCCTATGGCTACACCTTC. This chain connects TRBV19 to TRBJ1-2, with D maybe TRBD1 (5 bases). The CDR3 extends over 13 amino acids. The germline V gene encodes CDR1 LNHDA and CDR2 SQIVND (reference sequence). Trimming left V 5 bases short and J 4 bases short, with 11 bases between. Together with reference TRBV19 and TRBJ1-2, the CDR3 gives the full variable domain: DGGITQSPKYLFRKEGQNVTLSCEQNLNHDAMYWYRQDPGQGLRLIYYSQIVNDFQKGDIAEGYSVSREKKESFPLTVTSAQKNPTAFYLCASSAHGAYGYTFGSGTRLTVV.